This T cell receptor beta chain was recorded in a study of blood T cell repertoires in COVID-19. Across the whole study: T cells, B-cell-depleted T cells, or PBMCs supplied cDNA or gDNA.

The participants were between about 18 and 89 years old and came from some 25 US areas. Membership in each cohort depended on participant-reported clinical history. Up to 2 weeks before entering the study, exposed participants had met a COVID-19 case. Repertoires were generated with immunoSEQ multiplex PCR, while TCRdb's copy carries only in-frame clones and drops some. The sample contains approximately 380,000 clones, approximately 89% of which appear only once. This clone has just a few counts. The CDR3 totals 15 residues. V was shortened by 8 bases and J by 1 base, with 14 bases between the two germline ends. Germline values: CDR1 MNHEY, CDR2 SMNVEV (reference sequence).

The V gene is TRBV27, the J gene TRBJ2-2; D is possibly TRBD2 (6 bases). The receptor was derived from a woman between 40 and 55 years old who had been exposed to COVID-19. Sequenced: PBMCs or T cells enriched from blood (not recorded which). The CDR3 is CASGGSFLNTGELFF. The CDR3 nucleotides read TGTGCCAGCGGGGGGAGTTTCTTGAACACCGGGGAGCTGTTTTTT.